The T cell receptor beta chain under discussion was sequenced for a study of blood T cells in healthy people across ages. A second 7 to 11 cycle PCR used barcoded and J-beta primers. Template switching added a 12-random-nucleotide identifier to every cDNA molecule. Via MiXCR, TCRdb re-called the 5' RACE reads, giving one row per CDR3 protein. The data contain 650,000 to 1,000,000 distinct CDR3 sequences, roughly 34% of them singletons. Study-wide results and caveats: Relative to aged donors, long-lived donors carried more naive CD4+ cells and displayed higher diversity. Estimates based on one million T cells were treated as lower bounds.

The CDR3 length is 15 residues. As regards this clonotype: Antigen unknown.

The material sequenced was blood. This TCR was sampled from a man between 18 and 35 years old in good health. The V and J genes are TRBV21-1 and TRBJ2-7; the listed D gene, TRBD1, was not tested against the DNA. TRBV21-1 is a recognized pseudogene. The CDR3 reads CASSKVNGGAGEQYF. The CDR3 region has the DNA TGTGCCAGCAGCAAAGTGAACGGGGGCGCCGGCGAGCAGTACTTC.